The entry that follows covers one T cell receptor (beta chain) sequence. Antigen: not known. The data belong to a study of cytotoxic CD8 clonotypes in ibrutinib-treated CLL. The wider study: Mean productive templates were around 260,000; mean productive rearrangements were roughly 90,000.

Study-wide findings and caveats: Having risen at ibrutinib response, clonality had fallen back toward baseline by progression.

The table came from immunoSEQ multiplex PCR; TCRdb's copy has only in-frame clones and leaves some out. The repertoire consists of roughly 220,000 clones, with roughly 77% occurring once and the leading ten covering approximately 6.3%. The CDR3 is 15 amino acids. Germline CDR1 is SGHRS and CDR2 is YFSETQ. Trimming took 0 bases from V and 0 from J, leaving 7 bases between them. The sample here was PBMCs, taken after 12 months of ibrutinib treatment. The origin of this receptor is a human donor with chronic lymphocytic leukemia. The V gene is TRBV5-1, the J gene TRBJ1-3; no reliable D call. The CDR3 spells CASSLEGNSGNTIYF. The CDR3 DNA reads as TGCGCCAGCAGCTTGGAGGGAAACTCTGGAAACACCATATATTTT.